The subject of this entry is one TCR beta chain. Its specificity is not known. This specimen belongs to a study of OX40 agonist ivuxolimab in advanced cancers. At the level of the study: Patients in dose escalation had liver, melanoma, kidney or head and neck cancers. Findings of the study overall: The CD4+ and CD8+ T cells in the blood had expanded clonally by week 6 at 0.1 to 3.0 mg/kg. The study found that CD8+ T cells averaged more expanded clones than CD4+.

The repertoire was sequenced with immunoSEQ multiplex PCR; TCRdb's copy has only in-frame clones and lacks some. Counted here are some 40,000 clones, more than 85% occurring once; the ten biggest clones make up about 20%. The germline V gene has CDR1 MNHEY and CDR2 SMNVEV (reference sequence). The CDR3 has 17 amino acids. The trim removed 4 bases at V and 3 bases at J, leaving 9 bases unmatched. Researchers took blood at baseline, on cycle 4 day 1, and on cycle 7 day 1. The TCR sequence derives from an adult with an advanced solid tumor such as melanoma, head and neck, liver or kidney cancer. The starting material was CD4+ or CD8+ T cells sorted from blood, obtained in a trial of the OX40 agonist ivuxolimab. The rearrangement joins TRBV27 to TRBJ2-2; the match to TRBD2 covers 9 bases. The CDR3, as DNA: TGTGCCAGCAGTTCCCTAGGTCTAGCGGGGCACACCGGGGAGCTGTTTTTT. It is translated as CASSSLGLAGHTGELFF.